These 10 T cell receptor beta chains came from one sample sequenced in a study of T cells in tumors after PD-1 blockade. Sequencing was performed with immunoSEQ multiplex PCR; in TCRdb, only in-frame clones are kept and a portion is missing. Of 50,000 or so clones in the sample, 79% are singletons; the top ten hold about a sixth. The sequences come from PBMCs, collected before anti-PD-1 treatment. All receptors come from a human donor with basal cell carcinoma.

This clone appeared once. CDR3 in amino acids: CASSIGQTYNEQFF. The CDR3 DNA follows: TGTGCCAGTAGTATAGGGCAAACCTACAATGAGCAGTTCTTC. This chain connects TRBV19 to TRBJ2-1, with unresolved D. This CDR3 region has 14 residues. Trimming shortened V by 1 base and J by 2 bases, and 6 bases separated the two germline ends. Germline CDR1 LNHDA, CDR2 SQIVND (reference sequence).

The CDR3 reads CASSSLGQGSGNTIYF. CDR3 in DNA: TGCGCCAGCAGCTCGCTGGGGCAGGGCTCTGGAAACACCATATATTTT. The chain combines TRBV5-1 with TRBJ1-3; a possible D gene is TRBD1 (5 bases). The germline V and J ends were trimmed by 3 bases and 0 bases, with 13 bases remaining between them. The CDR3 totals 16 residues. Germline V gene data show CDR1 as SGHRS and CDR2 as YFSETQ.

The rearrangement uses TRBV3-1 (or the pseudogene TRBV3-2) and TRBJ1-2, with 8 bases identical to TRBD1. Germline CDR1 LGHDT, CDR2 YNNKEL (reference sequence). CDR3 length equals 15 residues. Trimming cost V 5 bases and J 3 bases; bases outside gene matches: 8. CDR3 region: CASSFRTGRDYGYTF. In DNA form, the CDR3 reads TGTGCCAGCAGCTTCCGGACAGGGAGAGACTATGGCTACACCTTC.

V gene TRBV19 combines with J gene TRBJ2-1; no reliable D call. The CDR3 is 13 amino acids. CDR1 LNHDA and CDR2 SQIVND come from the germline V gene (reference sequence). The V and J ends lost 4 bases and 6 bases respectively, with 10 bases between them. CDR3 bases: TGTGCCAGTAGTACTTTCCAGTCCAATGAGCAGTTCTTC. This translates into CASSTFQSNEQFF.

The genes are TRBV7-2 and TRBJ2-3, with 9 bases fitting TRBD2. Trimming took 0 bases from V and 1 from J; bases not matched to a gene: 5. The CDR3 length is 17 residues. Germline V gene lookup returns CDR1 SGHTA and CDR2 FQGNSA. CDR3 coding DNA: TGTGCCAGCAGCTTAGCCGGCGGGGGGGCTGGCACAGATACGCAGTATTTT. This sequence encodes CASSLAGGGAGTDTQYF.

The J gene is TRBJ2-2, the V gene TRBV3-1 (or the pseudogene TRBV3-2); D may be TRBD2 (6 bases). The V gene's germline CDR1 is LGHDT and CDR2 YNNKEL (reference sequence). Trimming pared 4 bases from V and 7 bases from J, leaving 19 bases between. The CDR3 length is 16 residues. CDR3 sequence: CASSRRGGVNGGELFF. DNA for the CDR3: TGTGCCAGCAGCCGCCGAGGAGGGGTGAATGGCGGGGAGCTGTTTTTT.

The rearrangement links TRBV30 to TRBJ1-2; no definite D call. Germline V lookup: CDR1 GTSNPN, CDR2 SVGIG (reference sequence). Trimming stripped 6 bases from V and 0 bases from J, with 14 bases between. The CDR3 runs to 14 residues. CDR3 sequence: CACPAGSSNYGYTF. The CDR3 region has the DNA TGTGCCTGTCCCGCGGGCAGCTCTAACTATGGCTACACCTTC.

CDR3 sequence (DNA): TGTGCCACCAGCAGAGATAATGTAGGGGCAAACTATGGCTACACCTTC. Translated: CATSRDNVGANYGYTF. The rearrangement uses TRBV15 and TRBJ1-2; D possibly corresponds to TRBD1 (5 bases). The CDR3 is made up of 16 amino acids. Germline V CDR1 and CDR2: LNHNV, YYDKDF (reference sequence). Trimming pared 0 bases from V and 2 bases from J, leaving 13 bases between.

The V and J genes are TRBV30 and TRBJ2-7; D is unresolved. The CDR3 extends over 13 amino acids. Trimming shortened V by 4 bases and J by 3 bases, and 13 bases separated the two germline ends. Germline values: CDR1 GTSNPN, CDR2 SVGIG (reference sequence). CDR3 nucleotide sequence: TGTGCCTGGAAAAGGGCTAGTTTCTACGAGCAGTACTTC. Its protein is CAWKRASFYEQYF. Together with reference TRBV30 and TRBJ2-7, the CDR3 gives the full variable domain: SQTIHQWPATLVQPVGSPLSLECTVEGTSNPNLYWYRQAAGRGLQLLFYSVGIGQISSEVPQNLSASRPQDRQFILSSKKLLLSDSGFYLCAWKRASFYEQYFGPGTRLTVT.

The chain is built from TRBV5-6 and TRBJ1-2; D gene ambiguous. There are 12 residues in the CDR3. V lost 4 bases, J lost 8 bases, and 12 bases lay in between. The germline gives CDR1 SGHDT, CDR2 YYEEEE. The CDR3 region is CASSMSRRGYTF. The DNA of the CDR3 is TGTGCCAGCAGCATGAGTCGTCGAGGCTACACCTTC.